The 10 T cell receptor beta chains below all came from one sample that was sequenced in a study of post-analysis software for immune sequencing data. Unique molecular identifiers were carried by the TCR beta cDNA libraries. MiXCR, run by TCRdb on the PCR reads, gives a single entry per CDR3 protein. The sample lists some 800,000 distinct CDR3 sequences, 46% occurring once. Study results and caveats: Four to six TRBV segments, including TRBV5-6, TRBV5-1 and TRBV20-1, were more frequent in patients than controls.

Their target antigens are unknown. Sequencing was done on a sample of blood. Receptors were obtained from a girl between 10 and 17 years old with multiple sclerosis.

V gene TRBV6-5 combines with J gene TRBJ1-1; 10 nucleotides agree with TRBD1. CDR1 is MNHEY, CDR2 SVGAGI, per germline. The CDR3 consists of 18 residues. V trimming: 2 bases; J trimming: 0 bases; junction bases outside the gene matches: 9. CDR3 loop: CASSYGTGVPLMNTEAFF. The CDR3 bases are TGTGCCAGCAGTTACGGGACAGGGGTCCCACTGATGAACACTGAAGCTTTCTTT.

The chain joins TRBV15 to TRBJ1-4; 8 bases fit TRBD1. V dropped 0 bases and J dropped 6; count of bases not matched to a gene: 3. Germline assignment: CDR1 LNHNV and CDR2 YYDKDF (reference sequence). The CDR3 is 15 amino acids. In DNA form, the CDR3 reads TGTGCCACCAGCAGAGATCGGACAGGGTATGAAAAACTGTTTTTT. Translating it yields CATSRDRTGYEKLFF. The full variable domain, with the rest looked up from reference TRBV15 and TRBJ1-4, is DAMVIQNPRYQVTQFGKPVTLSCSQTLNHNVMYWYQQKSSQAPKLLFHYYDKDFNNEADTPDNFQSRRPNTSFCFLDIRSPGLGDTAMYLCATSRDRTGYEKLFFGSGTQLSVL.

This chain links TRBV27 with TRBJ2-7; D may be TRBD2 (5 bases). The CDR3 contains 14 residues. Germline loops: CDR1 MNHEY, CDR2 SMNVEV (reference sequence). V lost 5 bases, J lost 7 bases, and 18 bases lay in between. The CDR3 is CASSLGRGRREQYF. The CDR3 nucleotides read TGTGCCAGCAGTCTAGGACGGGGTCGAAGAGAGCAGTACTTC.

The gene calls are TRBV20-1 and TRBJ2-7; TRBD1 agrees at 8 bases. The CDR3 has 14 amino acids. Germline V CDR1 and CDR2: DFQATT, SNEGSKA (reference sequence). Trimming took 4 bases from V and 3 from J; bases not matched to a gene: 8. Here the CDR3 reads CSAIRTGPNYEQYF. As DNA, the CDR3 is TGCAGTGCTATTAGGACAGGGCCTAACTACGAGCAGTACTTC.

This clonotype was recorded a few times. The chain recombines TRBV6-6 with TRBJ1-2; 7 positions agree with TRBD1. Germline CDR1 is MNHNY and CDR2 is SVGAGI (reference sequence). The J segment lost 8 bases and the V segment lost 7 bases, leaving 7 bases of the junction unmatched. The CDR3 covers 12 residues. CDR3 DNA: TGTGCCAGCAACAAACAGGGACAGGGCTACACCTTC. This translates into CASNKQGQGYTF.

There are a few counts of this clonotype. V and J are TRBV7-2 and TRBJ2-1; TRBD2 matches at 10 bases. Germline-derived CDR1 and CDR2 are SGHTA and FQGNSA. V lost 1 base to trimming and J lost 8 bases; unmatched junction nucleotides: 8. The length of the CDR3 is 16 residues. DNA for the CDR3: TGTGCCAGCAGCTTAGTCCCAGCGGGAGGGCCAGATGAGCAGTTCTTC. This translates into CASSLVPAGGPDEQFF.

The V and J genes are TRBV7-2 and TRBJ2-4; D remains unclear. This CDR3 comprises 13 residues. The germline V and J ends were trimmed by 3 bases and 4 bases, with 7 bases remaining between them. CDR1 is SGHTA, CDR2 FQGNSA, per germline. The CDR3 loop reads CASSFSRKNIQYF. The CDR3 bases are TGTGCCAGCAGCTTTAGCAGGAAAAACATTCAGTACTTC.

The genes are TRBV7-9 and TRBJ1-4; 7 bases fit TRBD1. Germline V gives CDR1 SEHNR, CDR2 FQNEAQ (reference sequence). V was pared by 2 bases and J by 6 bases, with 9 bases of the junction left unmatched. The CDR3 sequence is 16 residues long. CDR3 in amino acids: CASSLRRATGDEKLFF. The CDR3 nucleotides read TGTGCCAGCAGCTTAAGACGGGCCACAGGGGATGAAAAACTGTTTTTT.

The sample holds a few counts of this clonotype. CDR3 DNA: TGTGCCAGCAGACCCCGGACCCCGCGGGGCTACACCTTC. This encodes CASRPRTPRGYTF. The chain combines TRBV7-3 with TRBJ1-2; D is undetermined. Deletions cut 6 bases from V and 8 bases from J, with 16 bases between. The CDR3 is made up of 13 amino acids. The V gene's germline CDR1 is SGHTA and CDR2 FQGTGA.

The rearrangement joins TRBV9 to TRBJ2-4; TRBD2 might be the D (5 bases). CDR1 and CDR2 (germline): SGDLS, YYNGEE. Trimming removed 0 bases from V and 0 bases from J, with 22 bases in between. The CDR3 is 20 residues long. The CDR3 here is CASSVGLGEQKKLAKNIQYF. CDR3 coding DNA: TGTGCCAGCAGCGTAGGATTGGGAGAACAGAAAAAACTAGCCAAAAACATTCAGTACTTC.